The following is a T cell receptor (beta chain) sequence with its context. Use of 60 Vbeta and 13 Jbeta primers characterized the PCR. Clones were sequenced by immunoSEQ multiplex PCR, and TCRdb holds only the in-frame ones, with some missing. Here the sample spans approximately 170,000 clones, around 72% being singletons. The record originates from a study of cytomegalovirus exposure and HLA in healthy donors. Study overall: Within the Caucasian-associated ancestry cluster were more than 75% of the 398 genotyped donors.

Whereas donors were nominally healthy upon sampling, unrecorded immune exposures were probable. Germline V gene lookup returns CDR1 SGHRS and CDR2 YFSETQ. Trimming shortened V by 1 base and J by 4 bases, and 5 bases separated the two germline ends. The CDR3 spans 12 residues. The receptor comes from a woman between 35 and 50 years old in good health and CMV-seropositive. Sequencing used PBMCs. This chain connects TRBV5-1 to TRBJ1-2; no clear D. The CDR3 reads CASSLYGYGYTF. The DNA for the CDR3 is TGCGCCAGCAGCTTGTACGGCTATGGCTACACCTTC.